This T cell receptor (beta chain) comes out of a study of spatial heterogeneity in lung cancer. Whole-study findings and limits: It was found that expanded intratumoral alpha and beta TCR counts tracked tumor mutation counts. Estimated TCR-seq coverage of tumor T cells was only around 7% for alpha chains. For beta chains, the corresponding estimate was around 14%.

The presence of a unique molecular identifier marked each TCR cDNA molecule. Via MiXCR, TCRdb re-called the 5' RACE reads, giving one row per CDR3 protein. This sample has 20,000 to 25,000 distinct CDR3 sequences; about a sixth occur once, and the top ten carry roughly 29%. CDR1 and CDR2 from the germline V gene are MDHEN and SYDVKM. V lost 5 bases and J lost 6; bases outside the gene matches: 9. CDR3 length: 17 residues. This clonotype came up many times. What it recognizes is unknown. Time point described: sample taken at primary tumor resection. Untreated early-stage non-small cell lung cancer patients, about 70 in total, were the donors. In each case, whole RNA from tumor, nontumor lung or frozen PBMC was sequenced unsorted.

The TCR comes from a female donor with early-stage non-small cell lung cancer. This chain connects TRBV28 to TRBJ2-4; 14 bases are shared with TRBD2. Specimen: lung tumor tissue, collected at surgery. In DNA form, the CDR3 reads TGTGCCAGCAGTCCCCGCGGACTAGCGGGGGGCCTAAACATTCAGTACTTC. This sequence encodes CASSPRGLAGGLNIQYF.